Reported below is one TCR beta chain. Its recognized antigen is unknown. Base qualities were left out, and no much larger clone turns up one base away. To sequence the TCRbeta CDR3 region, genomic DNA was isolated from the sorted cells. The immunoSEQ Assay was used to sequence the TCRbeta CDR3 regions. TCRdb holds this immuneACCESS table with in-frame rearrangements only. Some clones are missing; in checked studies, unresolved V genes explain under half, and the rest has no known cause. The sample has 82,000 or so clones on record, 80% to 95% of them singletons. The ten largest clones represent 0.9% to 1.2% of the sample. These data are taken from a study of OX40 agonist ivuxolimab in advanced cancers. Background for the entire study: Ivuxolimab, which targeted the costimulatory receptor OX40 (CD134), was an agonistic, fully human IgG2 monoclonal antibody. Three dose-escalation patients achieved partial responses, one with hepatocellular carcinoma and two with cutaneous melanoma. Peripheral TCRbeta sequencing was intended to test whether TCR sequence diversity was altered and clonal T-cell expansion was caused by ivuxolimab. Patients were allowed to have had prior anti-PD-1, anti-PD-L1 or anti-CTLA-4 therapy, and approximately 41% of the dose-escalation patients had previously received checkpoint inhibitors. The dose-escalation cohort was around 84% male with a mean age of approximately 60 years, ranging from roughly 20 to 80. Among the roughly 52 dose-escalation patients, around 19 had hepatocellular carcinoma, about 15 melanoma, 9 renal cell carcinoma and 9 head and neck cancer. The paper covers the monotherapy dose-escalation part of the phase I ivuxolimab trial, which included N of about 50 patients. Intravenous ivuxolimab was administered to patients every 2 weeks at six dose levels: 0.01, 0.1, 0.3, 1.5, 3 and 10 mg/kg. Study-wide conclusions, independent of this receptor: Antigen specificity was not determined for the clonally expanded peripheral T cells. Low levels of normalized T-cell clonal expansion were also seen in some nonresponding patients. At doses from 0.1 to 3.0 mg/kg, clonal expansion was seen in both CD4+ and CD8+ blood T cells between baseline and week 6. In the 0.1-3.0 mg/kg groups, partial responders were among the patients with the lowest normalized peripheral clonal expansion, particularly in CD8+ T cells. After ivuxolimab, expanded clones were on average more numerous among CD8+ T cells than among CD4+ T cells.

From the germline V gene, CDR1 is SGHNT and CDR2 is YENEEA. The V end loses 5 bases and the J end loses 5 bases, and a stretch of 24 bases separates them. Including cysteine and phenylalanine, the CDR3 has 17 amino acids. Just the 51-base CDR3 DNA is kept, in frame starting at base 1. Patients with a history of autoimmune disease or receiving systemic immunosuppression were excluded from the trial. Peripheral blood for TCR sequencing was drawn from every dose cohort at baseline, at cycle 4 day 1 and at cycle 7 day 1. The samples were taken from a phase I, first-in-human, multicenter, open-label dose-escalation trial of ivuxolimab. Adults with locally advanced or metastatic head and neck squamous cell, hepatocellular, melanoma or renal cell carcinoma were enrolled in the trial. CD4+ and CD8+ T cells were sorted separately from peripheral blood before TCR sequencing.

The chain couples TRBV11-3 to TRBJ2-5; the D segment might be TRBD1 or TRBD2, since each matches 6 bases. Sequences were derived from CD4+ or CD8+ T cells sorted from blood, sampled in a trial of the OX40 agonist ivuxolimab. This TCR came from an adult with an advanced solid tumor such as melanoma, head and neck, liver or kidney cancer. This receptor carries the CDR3 CASSRSSGAGVKETQYF. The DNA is TGTGCCAGCAGCCGCTCCTCGGGAGCAGGGGTGAAGGAGACCCAGTACTTC.